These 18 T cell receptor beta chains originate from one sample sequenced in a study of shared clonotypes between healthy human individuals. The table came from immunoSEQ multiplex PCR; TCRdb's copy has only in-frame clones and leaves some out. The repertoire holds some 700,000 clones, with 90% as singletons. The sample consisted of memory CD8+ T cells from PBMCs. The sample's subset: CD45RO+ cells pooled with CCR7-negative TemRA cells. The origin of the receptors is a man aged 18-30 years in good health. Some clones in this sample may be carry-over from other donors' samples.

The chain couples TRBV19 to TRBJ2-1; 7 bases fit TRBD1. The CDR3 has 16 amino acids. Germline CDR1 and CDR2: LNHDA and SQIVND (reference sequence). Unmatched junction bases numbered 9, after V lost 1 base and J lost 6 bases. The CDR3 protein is CASSIGEGAGGNEQFF. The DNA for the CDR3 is TGTGCCAGTAGTATAGGTGAGGGGGCAGGTGGCAATGAGCAGTTCTTC.

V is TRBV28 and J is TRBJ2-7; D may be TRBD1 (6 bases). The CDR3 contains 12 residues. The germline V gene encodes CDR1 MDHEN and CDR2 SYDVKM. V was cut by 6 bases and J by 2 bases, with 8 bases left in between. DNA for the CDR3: TGTGCCAGCAGCCAGGGGACCTACGAGCAGTACTTC. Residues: CASSQGTYEQYF. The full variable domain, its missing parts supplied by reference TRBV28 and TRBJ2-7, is DVKVTQSSRYLVKRTGEKVFLECVQDMDHENMFWYRQDPGLGLRLIYFSYDVKMKEKGDIPEGYSVSREKKERFSLILESASTNQTSMYLCASSQGTYEQYFGPGTRLTVT.

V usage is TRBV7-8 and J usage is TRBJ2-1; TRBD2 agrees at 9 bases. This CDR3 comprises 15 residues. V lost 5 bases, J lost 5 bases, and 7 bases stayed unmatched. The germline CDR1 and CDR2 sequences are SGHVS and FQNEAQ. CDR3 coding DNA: TGTGCCAGCAGCCCCATAGCGGGAGTCCACAATGAGCAGTTCTTC. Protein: CASSPIAGVHNEQFF.

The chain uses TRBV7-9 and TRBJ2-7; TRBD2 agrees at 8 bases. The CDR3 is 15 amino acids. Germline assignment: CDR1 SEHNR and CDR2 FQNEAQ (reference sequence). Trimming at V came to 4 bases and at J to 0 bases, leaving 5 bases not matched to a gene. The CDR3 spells CASSSWTSRSYEQYF. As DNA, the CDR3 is TGTGCCAGCAGCTCCTGGACTAGCCGCTCCTACGAGCAGTACTTC.

In DNA, the CDR3 is TGTGCCAGCTCACCGACTAGGGGGAGTTTGGCCGGGGAGCTGTTTTTT. Its translation is CASSPTRGSLAGELFF. J is TRBJ2-2 and V is TRBV18; perhaps D is TRBD1 or TRBD2 (6 bases each). The CDR3 contains 16 residues. The V end was cut by 3 bases, the J end by 6 bases, with 17 bases between. In germline, CDR1 is KGHSH, CDR2 LQKENI.

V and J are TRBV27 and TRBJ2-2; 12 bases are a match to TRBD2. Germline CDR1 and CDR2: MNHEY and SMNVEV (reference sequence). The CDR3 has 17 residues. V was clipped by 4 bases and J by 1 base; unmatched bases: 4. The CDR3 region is CASSSLTSGRNTGELFF. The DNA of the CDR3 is TGTGCCAGCAGTTCCCTGACTAGCGGGAGGAACACCGGGGAGCTGTTTTTT.

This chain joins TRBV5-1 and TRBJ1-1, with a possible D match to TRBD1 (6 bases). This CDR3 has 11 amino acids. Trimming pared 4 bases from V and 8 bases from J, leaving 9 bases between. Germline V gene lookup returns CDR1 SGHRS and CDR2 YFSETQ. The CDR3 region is CASSTGTEAFF. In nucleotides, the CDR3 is TGCGCCAGCAGCACCGGGACAGAAGCTTTCTTT. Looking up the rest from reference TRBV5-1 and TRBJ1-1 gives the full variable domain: KAGVTQTPRYLIKTRGQQVTLSCSPISGHRSVSWYQQTPGQGLQFLFEYFSETQRNKGNFPGRFSGRQFSNSRSEMNVSTLELGDSALYLCASSTGTEAFFGQGTRLTVV.

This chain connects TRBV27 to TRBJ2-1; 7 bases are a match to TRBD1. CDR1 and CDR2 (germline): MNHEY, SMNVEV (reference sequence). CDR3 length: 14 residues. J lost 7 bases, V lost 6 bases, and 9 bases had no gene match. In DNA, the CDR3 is TGTGCCAGCAGCCTTAGCTCAGGGGGAAATGAGCAGTTCTTC. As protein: CASSLSSGGNEQFF.

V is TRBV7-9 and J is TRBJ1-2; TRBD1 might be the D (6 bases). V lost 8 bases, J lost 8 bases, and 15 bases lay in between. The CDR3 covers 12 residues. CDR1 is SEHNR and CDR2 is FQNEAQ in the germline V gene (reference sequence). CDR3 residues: CASGVGGPGYTF. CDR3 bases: TGTGCCAGCGGGGTCGGGGGGCCCGGCTACACCTTC. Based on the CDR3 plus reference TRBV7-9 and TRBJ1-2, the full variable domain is DTGVSQNPRHKITKRGQNVTFRCDPISEHNRLYWYRQTLGQGPEFLTYFQNEAQLEKSRLLSDRFSAERPKGSFSTLEIQRTEQGDSAMYLCASGVGGPGYTFGSGTRLTVV.

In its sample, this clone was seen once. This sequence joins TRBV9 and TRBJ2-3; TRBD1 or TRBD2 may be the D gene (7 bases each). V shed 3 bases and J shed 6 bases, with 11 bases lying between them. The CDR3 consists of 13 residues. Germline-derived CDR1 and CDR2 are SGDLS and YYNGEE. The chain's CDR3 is CASSAGGGDTQYF. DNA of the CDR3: TGTGCCAGCAGCGCAGGGGGAGGGGATACGCAGTATTTT.

CDR3 in DNA: TGTGCCACCAGCAGAGATGGGACAGGGCCGGAGACCCAGTACTTC. This translates into CATSRDGTGPETQYF. The chain couples TRBV15 to TRBJ2-5, with 9 bases lining up with TRBD1. Germline lookup yields CDR1 LNHNV and CDR2 YYDKDF (reference sequence). Unmatched junction bases numbered 4, after V lost 0 bases and J lost 5 bases. The CDR3 is 15 residues long.

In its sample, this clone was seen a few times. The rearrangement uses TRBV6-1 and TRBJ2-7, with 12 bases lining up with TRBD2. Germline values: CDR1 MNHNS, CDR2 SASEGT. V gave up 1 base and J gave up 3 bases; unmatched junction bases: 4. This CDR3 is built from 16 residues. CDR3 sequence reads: CASSEGLAGDHYEQYF. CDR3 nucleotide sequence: TGTGCCAGCAGTGAAGGACTAGCGGGAGACCACTACGAGCAGTACTTC.

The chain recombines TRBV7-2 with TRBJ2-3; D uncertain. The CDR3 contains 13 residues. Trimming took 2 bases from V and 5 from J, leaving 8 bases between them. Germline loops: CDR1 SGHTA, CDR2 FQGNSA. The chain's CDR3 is CASSLPWEDTQYF. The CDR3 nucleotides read TGTGCCAGCAGCTTACCCTGGGAAGATACGCAGTATTTT.

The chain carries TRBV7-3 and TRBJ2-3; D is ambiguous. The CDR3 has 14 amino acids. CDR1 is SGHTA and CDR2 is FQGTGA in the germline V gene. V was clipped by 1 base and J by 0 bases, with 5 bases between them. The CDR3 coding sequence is TGTGCCAGCAGCTTAATGCCTAGCACAGATACGCAGTATTTT. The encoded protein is CASSLMPSTDTQYF.

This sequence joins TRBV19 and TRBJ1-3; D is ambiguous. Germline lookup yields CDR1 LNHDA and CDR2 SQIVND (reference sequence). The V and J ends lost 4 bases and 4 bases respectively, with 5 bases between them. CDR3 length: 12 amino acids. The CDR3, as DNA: TGTGCCAGTAGTAAGGGCGGAAACACCATATATTTT. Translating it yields CASSKGGNTIYF. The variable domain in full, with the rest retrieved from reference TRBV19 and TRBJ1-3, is DGGITQSPKYLFRKEGQNVTLSCEQNLNHDAMYWYRQDPGQGLRLIYYSQIVNDFQKGDIAEGYSVSREKKESFPLTVTSAQKNPTAFYLCASSKGGNTIYFGEGSWLTVV.

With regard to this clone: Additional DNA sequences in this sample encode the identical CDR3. CDR3 region: CASSLVGYEQFF. The CDR3 DNA follows: TGCGCCAGCAGCTTGGTCGGGTATGAGCAGTTCTTC. V and J are TRBV5-1 and TRBJ2-1; D unclear. The V gene's germline CDR1 is SGHRS and CDR2 YFSETQ. Trimming took off 0 bases at V and 8 bases at J, with 6 bases between the two ends. The CDR3 consists of 12 residues.

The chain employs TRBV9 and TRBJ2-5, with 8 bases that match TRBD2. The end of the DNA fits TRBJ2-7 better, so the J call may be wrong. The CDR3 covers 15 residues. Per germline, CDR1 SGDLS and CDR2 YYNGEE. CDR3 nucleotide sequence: TGTGCCAGCAGCGCGACCGGTAGCGGGGTGTACGAGCAGTACTTC. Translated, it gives CASSATGSGVYEQYF.

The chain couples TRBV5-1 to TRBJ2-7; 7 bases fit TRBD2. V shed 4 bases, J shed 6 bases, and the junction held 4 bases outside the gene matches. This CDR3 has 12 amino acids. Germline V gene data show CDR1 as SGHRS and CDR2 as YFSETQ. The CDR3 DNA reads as TGCGCCAGCAGCCGTGGACTAGGCGAGCAGTACTTC. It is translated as CASSRGLGEQYF.